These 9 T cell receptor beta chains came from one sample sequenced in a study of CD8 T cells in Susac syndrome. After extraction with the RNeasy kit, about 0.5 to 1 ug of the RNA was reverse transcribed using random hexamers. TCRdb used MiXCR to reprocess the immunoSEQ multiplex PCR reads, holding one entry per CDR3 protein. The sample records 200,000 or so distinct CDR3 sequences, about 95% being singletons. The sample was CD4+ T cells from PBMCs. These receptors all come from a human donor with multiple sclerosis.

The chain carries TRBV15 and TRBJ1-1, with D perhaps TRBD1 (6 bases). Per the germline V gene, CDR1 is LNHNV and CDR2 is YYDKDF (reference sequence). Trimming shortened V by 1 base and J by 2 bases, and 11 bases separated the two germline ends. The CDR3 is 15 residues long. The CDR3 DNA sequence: TGTGCCACCAGCAGAGTCCGGACAGCTAACACTGAAGCTTTCTTT. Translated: CATSRVRTANTEAFF.

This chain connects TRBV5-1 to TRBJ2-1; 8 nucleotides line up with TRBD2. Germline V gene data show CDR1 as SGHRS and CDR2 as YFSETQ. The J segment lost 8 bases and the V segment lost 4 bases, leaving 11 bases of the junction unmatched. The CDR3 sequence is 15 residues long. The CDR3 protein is CASSNAAVAGHEQFF. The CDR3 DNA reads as TGCGCCAGCAGCAACGCGGCGGTAGCGGGACATGAGCAGTTCTTC.

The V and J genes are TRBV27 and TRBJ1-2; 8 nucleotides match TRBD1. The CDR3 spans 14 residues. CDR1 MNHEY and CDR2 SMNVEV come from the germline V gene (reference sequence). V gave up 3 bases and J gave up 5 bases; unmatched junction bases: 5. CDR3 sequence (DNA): TGTGCCAGCAGTTTGACAGGGGCCTATTATGGCTACACCTTC. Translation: CASSLTGAYYGYTF.

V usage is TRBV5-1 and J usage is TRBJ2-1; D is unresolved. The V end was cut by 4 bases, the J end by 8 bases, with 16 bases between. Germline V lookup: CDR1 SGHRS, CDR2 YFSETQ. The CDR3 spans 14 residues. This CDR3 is CASSPPIGQDEQFF. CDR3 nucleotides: TGCGCCAGCAGCCCGCCTATCGGTCAAGATGAGCAGTTCTTC.

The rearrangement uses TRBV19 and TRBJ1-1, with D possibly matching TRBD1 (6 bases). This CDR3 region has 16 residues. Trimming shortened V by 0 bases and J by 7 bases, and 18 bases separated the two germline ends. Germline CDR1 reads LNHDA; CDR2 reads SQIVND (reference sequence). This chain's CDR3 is CASSIDLGQSPIEAFF. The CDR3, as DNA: TGTGCCAGTAGTATAGATCTTGGACAGTCCCCTATTGAAGCTTTCTTT.

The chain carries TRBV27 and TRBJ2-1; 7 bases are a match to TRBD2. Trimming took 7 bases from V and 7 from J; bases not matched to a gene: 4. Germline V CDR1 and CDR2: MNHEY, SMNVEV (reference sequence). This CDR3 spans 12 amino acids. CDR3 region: CASKRAGNEQFF. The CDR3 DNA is TGTGCCAGCAAGAGAGCGGGGAATGAGCAGTTCTTC.

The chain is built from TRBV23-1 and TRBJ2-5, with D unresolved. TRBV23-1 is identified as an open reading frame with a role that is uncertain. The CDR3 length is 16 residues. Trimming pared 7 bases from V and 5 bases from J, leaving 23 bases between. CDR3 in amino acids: CASKDSRHGVRETQYF. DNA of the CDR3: TGCGCCAGCAAAGATTCGCGGCATGGCGTGAGGGAGACCCAGTACTTC.

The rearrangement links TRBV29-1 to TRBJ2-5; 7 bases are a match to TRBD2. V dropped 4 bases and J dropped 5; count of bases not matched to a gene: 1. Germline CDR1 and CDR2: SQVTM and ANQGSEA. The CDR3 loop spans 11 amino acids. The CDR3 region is CSVGGGETQYF. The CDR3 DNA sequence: TGCAGCGTTGGGGGGGGTGAGACCCAGTACTTC.

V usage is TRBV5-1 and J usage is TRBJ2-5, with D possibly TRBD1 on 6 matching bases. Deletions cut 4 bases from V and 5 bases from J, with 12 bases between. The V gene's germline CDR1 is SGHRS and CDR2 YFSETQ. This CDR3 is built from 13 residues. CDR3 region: CASSSTGPETQYF. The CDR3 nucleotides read TGCGCCAGCAGCAGCACAGGGCCGGAGACCCAGTACTTC.